Listed below are T cell receptor beta chains from one sample, sequenced in a study of lymphopenia after photon versus proton radiotherapy. The assay was immunoSEQ multiplex PCR, and TCRdb's table has in-frame clones only and misses some. The sample yields about 45,000 clones, 65% to 90% seen once. The sample consisted of peripheral blood, taken from a patient treated with photon-based radiotherapy. The origin of the receptors is a man aged 40-55 years with gastric cancer. Both conserved end residues are part of each CDR3. The D gene is left open where the match is weak. Rows give clone size only sometimes, using once, few, many, or a class for an expanded clone.

TRBJ2-7,TRBD1,-,TRBV29-1,TGCAGCGTGGGCCGGGACAGGGGAAGCGAGCAGTACTTC,CSVGRDRGSEQYF
TRBJ2-1,-,once,TRBV4-3,TGCGCCAGCAGCCACCATGACCGGACAGTCAATGAGCAGTTCTTC,CASSHHDRTVNEQFF
TRBJ2-7,-,-,TRBV25-1,TGTGCCAGCAGTGAGCCGGGAAACTACGAGCAGTACTTC,CASSEPGNYEQYF
TRBJ2-2,TRBD1,-,TRBV27,TGTGCCAGCAGTTTCACAGGGGGATCGAACACCGGGGAGCTGTTTTTT,CASSFTGGSNTGELFF
TRBJ1-5,-,-,TRBV7-2,TGTGCCAGCAGCTTAAGTGGGCGGCAGCCCCAGCATTTT,CASSLSGRQPQHF
TRBJ2-1,TRBD2,-,TRBV9,TGTGCCAGCAGGGGGGGACTAGCCTCCTACAATGAGCAGTTCTTC,CASRGGLASYNEQFF
TRBJ1-2,-,-,TRBV30,TGTGCCTGGATGAGGGGGGGCATCTATGGCTACACCTTC,CAWMRGGIYGYTF
TRBJ2-1,-,-,TRBV7-9,TGTGCCAGCAGCCCTAGAGGGGGTGGGAGCTCCTACAATGAGCAGTTCTTC,CASSPRGGGSSYNEQFF
TRBJ2-1,TRBD1,-,TRBV27,TGTGCCAGCACTTTCGACCCCCCACAGGGGCGGAATGAGCAGTTCTTC,CASTFDPPQGRNEQFF
TRBJ1-2,TRBD1,-,TRBV7-8,TGTGCCAGCAGCCTTGCCTCGGACAGGGCCTATGGCTACACCTTC,CASSLASDRAYGYTF
TRBJ2-7,TRBD1,-,TRBV5-6,TGTGCCAGCAGCTTGGGACAGGGTGCCTACGAGCAGTACTTC,CASSLGQGAYEQYF
TRBJ2-1,TRBD2,-,TRBV28,TGTGCCAGCAGTTCCTCCGGGGGGGCCCTCAATGAGCAGTTCTTC,CASSSSGGALNEQFF
TRBJ1-3,-,-,TRBV4-1,TGCGCCAGCAGCCAAGACAAGGCGGCTGGAAACACCATATATTTT,CASSQDKAAGNTIYF
TRBJ1-1,-,-,TRBV4-3,TGCGCCAGCAGCCAAGAGACTGTTGACACTGAAGCTTTCTTT,CASSQETVDTEAFF
TRBJ1-1,-,-,TRBV6-5,TGTGCCAGCAGTTACCGGGGTCGCGGCACTGAAGCTTTCTTT,CASSYRGRGTEAFF
TRBJ1-2,-,-,TRBV5-1,TGCGCCAGCAGCCCCGACACTAACTATGGCTACACCTTC,CASSPDTNYGYTF
TRBJ2-7,-,-,TRBV15,TGTGCCACCAGCAGATCGGACCCCCCAGGCGAGCAGTACTTC,CATSRSDPPGEQYF
TRBJ1-2,TRBD1,-,TRBV6-5,TGTGCCAGCAGGGGACAGGGCGGCGGCTACACCTTC,CASRGQGGGYTF
TRBJ2-3,TRBD2,-,TRBV30,TGTGCCTGGAGTGTTGTAGCGGGGGGCCCTCAGGGTACGCAGTATTTT,CAWSVVAGGPQGTQYF
TRBJ1-4,TRBD1,-,TRBV29-1,TGCAGCGTTGAACCACTGACAGGGGATAATGAAAAACTGTTTTTT,CSVEPLTGDNEKLFF
TRBJ1-1,-,-,TRBV25-1,TGTGCCAGCAGTAGGACCACTGAAGCTTTCTTT,CASSRTTEAFF
TRBJ2-6,-,-,TRBV7-2,TGTGCCAGCAGCCCGTACTTCTCTGGGGCCAACGTCCTGACTTTC,CASSPYFSGANVLTF
TRBJ2-5,TRBD2,-,TRBV5-8,TGTGCCAGCAGCTTGGGAGTAGCGGGGGACCCTCAAGAGACCCAGTACTTC,CASSLGVAGDPQETQYF
TRBJ1-1,-,-,TRBV7-6,TGTGCCAGCAGCCCCTCTGGGGGGACTGAAGCTTTCTTT,CASSPSGGTEAFF
TRBJ2-7,TRBD1,-,TRBV13,TGTGCCAGCAGCTCAGGGACAGGGGCCGAGCAGTACTTC,CASSSGTGAEQYF
TRBJ2-2,TRBD1,-,TRBV29-1,TGCAGCGCGGACAGGGGCCGCACCGGGGAGCTGTTTTTT,CSADRGRTGELFF
TRBJ2-5,-,-,TRBV2,TGTGCCAGCAGCACCGGTCTTATTAGGGGAGGTAGAGGGGAGGAGACCCAGTACTTC,CASSTGLIRGGRGEETQYF
TRBJ2-5,-,-,TRBV9,TGTGCCAGCAGCGTAGTTACGGCGGGGCAAGAGACCCAGTACTTC,CASSVVTAGQETQYF
TRBJ2-3,TRBD2,once,TRBV30,TGTGCCTGGAGTGGAGGGCTAGCGGTTGGGGGAGATACGCAGTATTTT,CAWSGGLAVGGDTQYF
TRBJ2-3,TRBD2,-,TRBV10-3,TGTGCCATCAGTGAGTTGTTAAGGGGACTAGCGGGGATCGAAGATACGCAGTATTTT,CAISELLRGLAGIEDTQYF
TRBJ1-6,-,once,TRBV6-6,TGTGCCAGCAGTTATGGCCAGAAGAATTCACCCCTCCACTTT,CASSYGQKNSPLHF
TRBJ1-1,-,once,TRBV7-9,TGTGCCAGCAGCTTAGACGGGGGGAGAAGGATGAACACTGAAGCTTTCTTT,CASSLDGGRRMNTEAFF
TRBJ1-1,-,-,TRBV11-2,TGTGCCAGCAGCGTTATGGTGGGCTCGGTCACTGAAGCTTTCTTT,CASSVMVGSVTEAFF
TRBJ2-2,-,-,TRBV5-4,TGTGCCAGCAGCTCGGTAGGGGCGGCAACCGGGGAGCTGTTTTTT,CASSSVGAATGELFF
TRBJ2-7,TRBD1,-,TRBV5-1,TGCGCCAGCAGCTCCCGGACAGGGTCAACCTACGAGCAGTACTTC,CASSSRTGSTYEQYF
TRBJ1-2,-,-,TRBV14,TGTGCCAGCAGCCCGTCCGGGACATATGGCTACACCTTC,CASSPSGTYGYTF
TRBJ1-5,-,-,TRBV30,TGTGCCTGGAGTGTAGGCGCAGGGACGAATCAGCCCCAGCATTTT,CAWSVGAGTNQPQHF
TRBJ1-1,-,-,TRBV5-5,TGTGCCAGCAGCTTTAGTCAGGTGGACACTGAAGCTTTCTTT,CASSFSQVDTEAFF
TRBJ2-2,-,-,TRBV2,TGTGCCAGCACGCGCAGGGCCGCGAACACCGGGGAGCTGTTTTTT,CASTRRAANTGELFF
TRBJ1-2,TRBD1,-,TRBV4-2,TGTGCCAGCAGCCAAGACTCCCCAGGGGGAGCCTATGGCTACACCTTC,CASSQDSPGGAYGYTF
TRBJ1-3,-,-,TRBV28,TGTGCCAGCAGCATCCCCGGACGGGCCATATATTTT,CASSIPGRAIYF
TRBJ2-1,-,-,TRBV7-2,TGTGCCAGCAGCTTAGCACCCCCCTACAATGAGCAGTTCTTC,CASSLAPPYNEQFF
TRBJ1-1,-,-,TRBV7-6,TGTGCCAGCAGCTTAGAGGGGCGGGAGGCTTTCTTT,CASSLEGREAFF
TRBJ2-7,TRBD2,-,TRBV7-9,TGTGCCACGCAAGCGGGGGGCCTACCCTCCTACGAGCAGTACTTC,CATQAGGLPSYEQYF
TRBJ2-5,TRBD1,-,TRBV5-6,TGTGCCAGCAGCTCGGGACAGCCCGGGGCGACCCAGTACTTC,CASSSGQPGATQYF
TRBJ2-7,-,-,TRBV19,TGTGCCAGTAGTCCCGAGCTGTCCATATCGAGCTCCTACGAGCAGTACTTC,CASSPELSISSSYEQYF
TRBJ1-3,-,-,TRBV10-3,TGTGCCATCAGGTTCTCTGGGGGAACTGGAAACACCATATATTTT,CAIRFSGGTGNTIYF
TRBJ1-1,-,-,TRBV4-1,TGCGCCAGCAGCCAGCGGGGAACTGAAGCTTTCTTT,CASSQRGTEAFF